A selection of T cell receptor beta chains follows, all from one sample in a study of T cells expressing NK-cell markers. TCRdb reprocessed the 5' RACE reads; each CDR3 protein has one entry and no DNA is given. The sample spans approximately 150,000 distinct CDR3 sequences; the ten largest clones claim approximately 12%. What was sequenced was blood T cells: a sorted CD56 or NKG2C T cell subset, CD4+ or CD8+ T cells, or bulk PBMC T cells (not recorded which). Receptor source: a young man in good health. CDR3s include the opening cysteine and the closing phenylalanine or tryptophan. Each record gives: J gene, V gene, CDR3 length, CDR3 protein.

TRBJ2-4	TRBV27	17	CASSLNGLVRAKNIQYF
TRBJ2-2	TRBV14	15	CASSREAGVPGELFF
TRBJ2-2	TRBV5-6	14	CASSLASRTGELFF
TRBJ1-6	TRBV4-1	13	CASSQKRGFEAHF
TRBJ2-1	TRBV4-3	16	CASSQDTGGFNNEQFF
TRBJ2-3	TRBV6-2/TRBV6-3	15	CASSYNRDRTDTQYF
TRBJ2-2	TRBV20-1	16	CSARDMLAGLTGELFF
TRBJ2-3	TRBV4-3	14	CASSPGQGLDTQYF
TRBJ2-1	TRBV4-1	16	CASSSLAGWDYNEQFF
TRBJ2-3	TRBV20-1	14	CSARGRGLPDTQYF
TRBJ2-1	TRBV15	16	CATSRLGSGRTNEQFF
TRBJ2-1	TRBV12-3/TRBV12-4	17	CASIMAPVGEGNNEQFF
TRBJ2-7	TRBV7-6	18	CASSLEVGLAQSSYEQYF
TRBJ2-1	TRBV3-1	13	CASSQLGADEQFF
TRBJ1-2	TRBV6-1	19	CASRQEQTDQVLLSYGYTF
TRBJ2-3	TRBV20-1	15	CSARDRAASTDTQYF
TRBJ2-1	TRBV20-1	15	CSAPDRDRGPNEQFF
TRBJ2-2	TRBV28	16	CASKTVTSGNTGELFF
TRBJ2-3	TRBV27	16	CASSLGPGTGTNTQYF
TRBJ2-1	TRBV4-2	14	CASSRDRAGDEQFF
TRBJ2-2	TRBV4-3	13	CASSQDSGGELFF
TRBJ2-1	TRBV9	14	CASSPGTIRNEQFF
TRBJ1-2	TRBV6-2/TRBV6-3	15	CASSTTGTALWGYTF
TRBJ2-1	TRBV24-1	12	CATSFRDNEQFF
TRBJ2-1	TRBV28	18	CASSSPPTSGSSYNEQFF
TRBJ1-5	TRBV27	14	CASDITGVSQPQHF
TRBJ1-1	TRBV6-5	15	CASSYLSGGYNEAFF
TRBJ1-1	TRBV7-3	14	CASSIYAGGYEAFF
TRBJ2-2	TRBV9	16	CASTLSGRAPTGELFF
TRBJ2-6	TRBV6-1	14	CASSPPMGANVLTF
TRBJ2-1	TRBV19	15	CASNEAGGPLNEQFF
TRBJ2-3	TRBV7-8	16	CASSFVRGRERDTQYF
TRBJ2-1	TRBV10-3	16	CAIREQGTSGMYEQFF
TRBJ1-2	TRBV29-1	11	CSVWWNYGYTF
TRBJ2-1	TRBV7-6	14	CASSDEGGFDEQFF
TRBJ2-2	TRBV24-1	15	CATSDFRKKSGELFF
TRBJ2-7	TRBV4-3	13	CASSQASTREQYF
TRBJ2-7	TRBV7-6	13	CASSLAPTYEQYF
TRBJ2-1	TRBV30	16	CAWSTPGEDDYNEQFF
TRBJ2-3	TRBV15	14	CATSRYRVTDTQYF
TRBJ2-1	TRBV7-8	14	CASSLDGHWDEQFF
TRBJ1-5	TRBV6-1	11	CASRANQPQHF
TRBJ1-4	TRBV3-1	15	CASSRGTGFNEKLFF
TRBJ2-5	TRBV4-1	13	CASSRDEEETQYF
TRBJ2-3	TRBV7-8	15	CASRPGVSGADTQYF
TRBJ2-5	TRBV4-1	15	CASSQDLGDSETQYF
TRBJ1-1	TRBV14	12	CASSPVGWKAFF
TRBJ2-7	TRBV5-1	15	CASTLGMLDSYEQYF